A single sample is the source of the 14 T cell receptor beta chains below, sequenced in a study of T cells in Graves' hyperthyroidism and ophthalmopathy. There were TCR beta CDR3 regions amplified from RNA transcripts. TCR CDR3 underwent first-round RT-PCR with the HTBI primer set. TCRdb independently ran MiXCR on the multiplex PCR reads; one entry per CDR3 protein. In the table there are a few hundred thousand distinct CDR3 sequences, 14% to 15% of which are singletons. Sequenced: blood. The receptors were sampled from a woman in her twenties or thirties with Graves' hyperthyroidism.

The CDR3 loop is CASSPPAGLSTEAFF. In DNA form, the CDR3 reads TGTGCCAGCTCACCACCAGCGGGTCTGAGCACTGAAGCTTTCTTT. The chain links TRBV18 to TRBJ1-1, with unresolved D. CDR3 length equals 15 residues. CDR1 and CDR2 from the germline V gene are KGHSH and LQKENI. V was trimmed by 0 bases and J by 4 bases, leaving 12 bases between them. The full variable domain, its missing parts supplied by reference TRBV18 and TRBJ1-1, is NAGVMQNPRHLVRRRGQEARLRCSPMKGHSHVYWYRQLPEEGLKFMVYLQKENIIDESGMPKERFSAEFPKEGPSILRIQQVVRGDSAAYFCASSPPAGLSTEAFFGQGTRLTVV.

The table lists this clonotype with many counts. This chain links TRBV7-2 with TRBJ2-3, with no clear D. The germline CDR1 and CDR2 sequences are SGHTA and FQGNSA. Trimming took off 2 bases at V and 5 bases at J, with 17 bases between the two ends. This CDR3 has 16 amino acids. The chain's CDR3 is CASSLTPVPGGDTQYF. CDR3 coding DNA: TGTGCCAGCAGCTTAACCCCGGTCCCAGGTGGAGATACGCAGTATTTT.

This clonotype came up many times. The chain combines TRBV5-6 with TRBJ2-1; TRBD2 matches at 7 bases. V shed 4 bases, J shed 8 bases, and the junction held 18 bases outside the gene matches. Germline loops: CDR1 SGHDT, CDR2 YYEEEE. This CDR3 has 17 amino acids. CDR3 sequence reads: CASSPGVGLREFDEQFF. DNA of the CDR3: TGTGCCAGCAGCCCGGGGGTGGGGTTGCGGGAGTTCGATGAGCAGTTCTTC.

The DNA of the CDR3 is TGTGCCAGCAGCCAAGGGGGGGGCTACAATGAGCAGTTCTTC. Translated: CASSQGGGYNEQFF. The V and J genes are TRBV3-1 and TRBJ2-1; 7 nucleotides align to TRBD2. There are 14 residues in the CDR3. From germline, CDR1 is LGHDT and CDR2 YNNKEL (reference sequence). V dropped 1 base and J dropped 3; count of bases not matched to a gene: 0.

At least ten counts were recorded for this clonotype. The CDR3 nucleotides read TGCAGTGCAAGATGGGATTACGAGCAGTACTTC. It is translated as CSARWDYEQYF. The rearrangement uses TRBV20-1 and TRBJ2-7, with D unclear. V was pared by 6 bases and J by 4 bases, with 10 bases between. Per the germline V gene, CDR1 is DFQATT and CDR2 is SNEGSKA (reference sequence). This CDR3 is built from 11 residues.

This clonotype has a count of ten or more. This chain joins TRBV30 and TRBJ2-7; D possibly corresponds to TRBD2 (6 bases). The V end lost 1 base, the J end lost 6 bases, and 16 bases lay between the germline ends. Germline CDR1 is GTSNPN and CDR2 is SVGIG (reference sequence). This CDR3 is built from 14 residues. Here the CDR3 DNA reads TGTGCCTGGAGTGAAGGTCCCCCGGAGGGCGAGCAGTACTTC. Translation gives CAWSEGPPEGEQYF.

In its sample, this clonotype was seen many times. V usage is TRBV12-3 or TRBV12-4 and J usage is TRBJ2-5; 10 nucleotides match TRBD2. This CDR3 is built from 17 residues. With 3 bases clipped from V and 4 bases from J, the junction kept 11 bases outside the gene matches. The CDR3 spells CASSFSSGSRLSETQYF. CDR3 coding DNA: TGTGCCAGCAGTTTTTCTAGCGGGAGTCGGTTATCAGAGACCCAGTACTTC.

V and J are TRBV6-1 and TRBJ1-3, with TRBD1 as a possible D gene (6 bases). Per the germline V gene, CDR1 is MNHNS and CDR2 is SASEGT. V was trimmed by 7 bases and J by 3 bases, leaving 16 bases between them. The CDR3 is 15 amino acids. For the CDR3, the DNA is TGTGCCAGCACCGTCGGTGGGGGCCATGGAAACACCATATATTTT. Protein: CASTVGGGHGNTIYF.

This clonotype has just a few counts. V and J are TRBV5-1 and TRBJ1-1, with D maybe TRBD1 (5 bases). The CDR3 runs to 15 residues. V was pared by 0 bases and J by 1 base, with 10 bases between. Germline V gives CDR1 SGHRS, CDR2 YFSETQ. CDR3 protein: CASSLAGDPNTEAFF. In DNA, the CDR3 is TGCGCCAGCAGCTTGGCCGGGGACCCGAACACTGAAGCTTTCTTT. The full variable domain, in which reference TRBV5-1 and TRBJ1-1 provide the parts outside the CDR3, is KAGVTQTPRYLIKTRGQQVTLSCSPISGHRSVSWYQQTPGQGLQFLFEYFSETQRNKGNFPGRFSGRQFSNSRSEMNVSTLELGDSALYLCASSLAGDPNTEAFFGQGTRLTVV.

This clonotype has a handful of counts. The genes are TRBV5-4 and TRBJ1-2, with 9 bases lining up with TRBD1. Trimming took 5 bases from V and 4 from J; bases not matched to a gene: 12. Germline-derived CDR1 and CDR2 are SGHNT and YYREEE (reference sequence). The length of the CDR3 is 16 residues. CDR3 DNA sequence: TGTGCCAGCAGATTAAAGGGACAGGGCTCTCCCTATGGCTACACCTTC. Residues: CASRLKGQGSPYGYTF.

This clonotype was seen a handful of times. The genes are TRBV5-6 and TRBJ2-2; D possibly corresponds to TRBD2 (6 bases). The CDR3 is made up of 16 amino acids. Germline-derived CDR1 and CDR2 are SGHDT and YYEEEE. Trimming took off 2 bases at V and 3 bases at J, with 14 bases between the two ends. The CDR3 nucleotides read TGTGCCAGCAGCTTAGCCCGGGACTCCTACACCGGGGAGCTGTTTTTT. Its translation is CASSLARDSYTGELFF.

This clonotype was recorded many times. The rearrangement joins TRBV2 to TRBJ1-5, with D hard to call. CDR3 length: 15 amino acids. Germline-derived CDR1 and CDR2 are SNHLY and FYNNEI. The ends were cut back, 7 bases at V and 0 bases at J, with 13 bases in the middle. In nucleotides, the CDR3 is TGTGCCAGCAAACGGTCTGTCGATAGCAATCAGCCCCAGCATTTT. The encoded protein is CASKRSVDSNQPQHF.

This clonotype occurred many times. This chain joins TRBV11-2 and TRBJ2-5; perhaps TRBD2 as D (6 bases). Deletions cut 3 bases from V and 5 bases from J, with 16 bases between. The CDR3 extends over 15 amino acids. Germline CDR1 reads SGHAT; CDR2 reads FQNNGV. The CDR3 bases are TGTGCCAGCAGCTTGGGACGGAGGGAGTCGGAGACCCAGTACTTC. Residues: CASSLGRRESETQYF.

This clonotype was recorded at least ten times. This rearrangement joins TRBV11-1 to TRBJ2-5; D might be TRBD1 (6 bases). The germline V gene encodes CDR1 SGHAT and CDR2 FQDESV (reference sequence). This CDR3 is 13 amino acids long. Trimming removed 6 bases at V and 2 bases at J, with 10 bases between. CDR3 bases: TGTGCCAGCAGTGGACAGAGACAAGAGACCCAGTACTTC. Translating it yields CASSGQRQETQYF. Based on the CDR3 plus reference TRBV11-1 and TRBJ2-5, the full variable domain is EAEVAQSPRYKITEKSQAVAFWCDPISGHATLYWYRQILGQGPELLVQFQDESVVDDSQLPKDRFSAERLKGVDSTLKIQPAELGDSAMYLCASSGQRQETQYFGPGTRLLVL.